These 31 T cell receptor beta chains share one sample of origin, sequenced in a study of T cell responses to AZD1222 COVID-19 vaccine. TCRdb's copy holds only in-frame clones and misses some; the assay was immunoSEQ multiplex PCR. This repertoire shows 120,000 to 150,000 clones, roughly nine tenths found once; its top ten account for roughly 1.7%. Source: peripheral blood, taken 28 days after the second AZD1222 dose. Receptors originate from an adult who received the AZD1222 COVID-19 vaccine.

This sequence joins TRBV30 and TRBJ2-3; D may match TRBD1 or TRBD2 (5 bases each). The CDR3 is 15 amino acids. V shed 2 bases and J shed 4 bases, with 16 bases lying between them. The germline gives CDR1 GTSNPN, CDR2 SVGIG (reference sequence). In nucleotides, the CDR3 is TGTGCCTGGAGTCCCGGGGCCGCACAGGCAGATACGCAGTATTTT. This gives the protein CAWSPGAAQADTQYF.

CDR3 nucleotides: TGTGCCAGCAGGCTAACCGGCGGGGACAGGGCCGAGCAGTACTTC. Its protein product is CASRLTGGDRAEQYF. The genes are TRBV5-4 and TRBJ2-7; 9 bases agree with TRBD1. The V gene's germline CDR1 is SGHNT and CDR2 YYREEE (reference sequence). The CDR3 totals 15 residues. After removal of 5 bases from V and 6 bases from J, the junction contained 12 bases not matched to a gene.

V is TRBV28 and J is TRBJ2-3, with unresolved D. The CDR3 has 15 residues. Trimming removed 1 base from V and 2 bases from J, with 10 bases in between. Germline V lookup: CDR1 MDHEN, CDR2 SYDVKM. The CDR3 DNA reads as TGTGCCAGCAGTTTATCTGCAGACCTCACAGATACGCAGTATTTT. Amino acid sequence: CASSLSADLTDTQYF. Complete variable domain (other parts from reference TRBV28 and TRBJ2-3): DVKVTQSSRYLVKRTGEKVFLECVQDMDHENMFWYRQDPGLGLRLIYFSYDVKMKEKGDIPEGYSVSREKKERFSLILESASTNQTSMYLCASSLSADLTDTQYFGPGTRLTVL.

V and J are TRBV14 and TRBJ2-7, with D tentatively TRBD1 (6 bases). The V gene lost 3 bases and the J gene lost 0 bases, with 18 bases spanning the gap. The germline gives CDR1 SGHDN, CDR2 FVKESK. The CDR3 length is 17 residues. CDR3 sequence reads: CASSQGQDRSYSYEQYF. The CDR3 DNA reads TGTGCCAGCAGCCAGGGACAAGACAGGTCCTACTCCTACGAGCAGTACTTC.

The CDR3 sequence: CASSLEDGGLFYEQYF. CDR3 sequence (DNA): TGTGCCAGCAGCTTAGAGGATGGGGGGTTGTTCTACGAGCAGTACTTC. The V and J genes are TRBV7-2 and TRBJ2-7, with D possibly TRBD2 on 6 matching bases. Deletions cut 1 base from V and 3 bases from J, with 16 bases between. The germline V gene encodes CDR1 SGHTA and CDR2 FQGNSA. CDR3 length: 16 residues.

V is TRBV27 and J is TRBJ1-6; D not resolved. CDR3 length: 13 amino acids. Trimming removed 6 bases at V and 9 bases at J, with 12 bases between. Germline lookup yields CDR1 MNHEY and CDR2 SMNVEV (reference sequence). This CDR3 reads CASSLQALSPLHF. For the CDR3, the DNA is TGTGCCAGCAGCTTGCAAGCCCTTTCACCCCTCCACTTT.

V is TRBV5-1 and J is TRBJ1-3; no clear D gene. CDR3 length: 14 amino acids. The germline V gene has CDR1 SGHRS and CDR2 YFSETQ. Trimming pared 0 bases from V and 0 bases from J, leaving 4 bases between. CDR3 DNA: TGCGCCAGCAGCTTGGCGTACTCTGGAAACACCATATATTTT. Its translation: CASSLAYSGNTIYF.

J is TRBJ1-3 and V is TRBV19; D is unresolved. CDR1 and CDR2 (germline): LNHDA, SQIVND (reference sequence). This CDR3 spans 12 amino acids. V lost 8 bases to trimming and J lost 4 bases, with 9 bases between them. This CDR3 reads CASLSPGNTIYF. The CDR3 DNA reads TGTGCCAGTCTCTCCCCGGGAAACACCATATATTTT.

The chain uses TRBV12-3 or TRBV12-4 and TRBJ2-7; D possibly corresponds to TRBD2 (5 bases). The CDR3 is 13 residues long. V was shortened by 0 bases and J by 5 bases, with 8 bases between the two germline ends. In DNA form, the CDR3 reads TGTGCCAGCAGTTTAGCGGGAGAAGACGAGCAGTACTTC. Translating it yields CASSLAGEDEQYF.

The rearrangement joins TRBV5-1 to TRBJ2-3; D not certain. The V gene lost 4 bases and the J gene lost 1 base, with 10 bases spanning the gap. Germline V gene data show CDR1 as SGHRS and CDR2 as YFSETQ. The CDR3 has 14 residues. The CDR3 sequence is CASSTTPGTDTQYF. CDR3 bases: TGCGCCAGCAGCACTACCCCTGGCACAGATACGCAGTATTTT. Full variable domain (missing parts from reference TRBV5-1 and TRBJ2-3): KAGVTQTPRYLIKTRGQQVTLSCSPISGHRSVSWYQQTPGQGLQFLFEYFSETQRNKGNFPGRFSGRQFSNSRSEMNVSTLELGDSALYLCASSTTPGTDTQYFGPGTRLTVL.

V usage is TRBV15 and J usage is TRBJ2-2; no reliable D call. CDR1 and CDR2 from the germline V gene are LNHNV and YYDKDF (reference sequence). There are 17 residues in the CDR3. The germline V and J ends were trimmed by 6 bases and 1 base, with 18 bases remaining between them. The CDR3 sequence: CATRPEIGIGNTGELFF. The CDR3 nucleotides are TGTGCCACCAGGCCGGAAATAGGGATAGGGAACACCGGGGAGCTGTTTTTT. The complete variable domain, with remaining parts taken from reference TRBV15 and TRBJ2-2, reads DAMVIQNPRYQVTQFGKPVTLSCSQTLNHNVMYWYQQKSSQAPKLLFHYYDKDFNNEADTPDNFQSRRPNTSFCFLDIRSPGLGDTAMYLCATRPEIGIGNTGELFFGEGSRLTVL.

The table lists this clone with a few counts. The rearrangement joins TRBV28 to TRBJ1-6; the D is unclear. V lost 3 bases and J 9 bases, leaving 12 bases between the germline ends. The CDR3 is made up of 14 amino acids. Germline lookup yields CDR1 MDHEN and CDR2 SYDVKM. The CDR3 region is CASSFRIEGSPLHF. The CDR3, as DNA: TGTGCCAGCAGTTTCCGGATTGAGGGTTCACCCCTCCACTTT.

The rearrangement links TRBV2 to TRBJ1-1; the D gene is possibly TRBD1 (6 bases). Between the trimmed V and J ends, which lost 1 base and 1 base, there was a span of 10 bases. The CDR3 loop spans 15 amino acids. The germline V gene encodes CDR1 SNHLY and CDR2 FYNNEI. CDR3 in amino acids: CASSEEGGGNTEAFF. The CDR3 region has the DNA TGTGCCAGCAGTGAAGAGGGAGGGGGGAACACTGAAGCTTTCTTT.

As for this clone: In the same sample, other DNA sequences code for this CDR3. J is TRBJ2-5 and V is TRBV18, with 9 bases aligning to TRBD1. Per germline, CDR1 KGHSH and CDR2 LQKENI. This CDR3 has 15 residues. The V gene end was trimmed by 3 bases and the J gene end by 5 bases; junction bases not matched to a gene: 7. The CDR3: CASSPPTGGRETQYF. CDR3 DNA: TGTGCCAGCTCACCGCCGACAGGGGGGCGTGAGACCCAGTACTTC.

The chain is built from TRBV28 and TRBJ1-3, with D tentatively TRBD1 (5 bases). The CDR3 is 17 amino acids. Germline V gene data show CDR1 as MDHEN and CDR2 as SYDVKM. Trimming took off 1 base at V and 4 bases at J, with 17 bases between the two ends. The CDR3 coding sequence is TGTGCCAGCAGTTTATACGACAGCAGGGCAGGGGGAAACACCATATATTTT. Encoded protein: CASSLYDSRAGGNTIYF.

The rearrangement joins TRBV30 to TRBJ1-2; D possibly corresponds to TRBD1 (5 bases). Germline CDR1 is GTSNPN and CDR2 is SVGIG (reference sequence). The CDR3 runs to 13 residues. The V and J ends lost 3 bases and 4 bases respectively, with 12 bases between them. The CDR3 spells CAWSPGGGYGYTF. CDR3 in DNA: TGTGCCTGGAGCCCCGGGGGGGGCTATGGCTACACCTTC.

The chain combines TRBV23-1 with TRBJ1-5, with D unclear. Being an ORF, TRBV23-1 has a function that is uncertain. V lost 2 bases, J lost 7 bases, and 3 bases lay in between. This CDR3 has 11 residues. The CDR3: CASSQGQPQHF. CDR3 coding DNA: TGCGCCAGCAGTCAAGGCCAGCCCCAGCATTTT.

V is TRBV7-8 and J is TRBJ1-6; the D gene is possibly TRBD1 (6 bases). The germline gives CDR1 SGHVS, CDR2 FQNEAQ. The CDR3 is made up of 18 amino acids. V lost 3 bases and J lost 4, with 19 bases in between. DNA for the CDR3: TGTGCCAGCAGCTTGGACAGCCGAGGGGCCTTTTATAATTCACCCCTCCACTTT. Translated, it gives CASSLDSRGAFYNSPLHF. Full variable domain (remainder filled in from reference TRBV7-8 and TRBJ1-6): GAGVSQSPRYKVAKRGQDVALRCDPISGHVSLFWYQQALGQGPEFLTYFQNEAQLDKSGLPSDRFFAERPEGSVSTLKIQRTQQEDSAVYLCASSLDSRGAFYNSPLHFGNGTRLTVT.

J is TRBJ1-4 and V is TRBV19; D not certain. CDR1 and CDR2 from the germline V gene are LNHDA and SQIVND (reference sequence). There are 15 residues in the CDR3. V was cut by 7 bases and J by 0 bases, with 12 bases left in between. CDR3 DNA: TGTGCCAGTACCAGGACCCCACCAACTAATGAAAAACTGTTTTTT. Protein product: CASTRTPPTNEKLFF.

The V gene is TRBV7-2, the J gene TRBJ2-7, with 8 bases lining up with TRBD2. Germline assignment: CDR1 SGHTA and CDR2 FQGNSA. The CDR3 length is 15 residues. Losses at the gene ends were 0 bases for V and 4 bases for J; bases not matched to a gene: 5. The CDR3 coding sequence is TGTGCCAGCAGCTTAGCTTATAGCGGGGCTTACGAGCAGTACTTC. Residues: CASSLAYSGAYEQYF.

The V call is TRBV11-3, the J call TRBJ1-1; D is uncertain. V was cut by 4 bases and J by 1 base, with 7 bases left in between. This CDR3 has 13 residues. Germline CDR1 is SGHNT and CDR2 is YENEEA. In DNA, the CDR3 is TGTGCCAGCAGCTCAAGGGAGAACACTGAAGCTTTCTTT. Residues: CASSSRENTEAFF.

CDR3 in DNA: TGCGCCAGCAGCACCTCGGGACCGTGGAACACTGAAGCTTTCTTT. Encoded protein: CASSTSGPWNTEAFF. The genes are TRBV5-1 and TRBJ1-1; possible D gene TRBD1, 5 bases. Germline V gives CDR1 SGHRS, CDR2 YFSETQ. V was pared by 4 bases and J by 1 base, with 14 bases between. The CDR3 extends over 15 amino acids.

The rearrangement joins TRBV6-5 to TRBJ2-7, with no clear D. Trimming removed 0 bases at V and 3 bases at J, with 12 bases between. CDR1 is MNHEY, CDR2 SVGAGI, per germline. The CDR3 sequence is 15 residues long. The CDR3 here is CASSYSLEQDYEQYF. Here the CDR3 DNA reads TGTGCCAGCAGTTACTCCCTGGAGCAAGACTACGAGCAGTACTTC.

V gene TRBV19 combines with J gene TRBJ2-1; 9 bases fit TRBD1. Losses at the gene ends were 4 bases for V and 4 bases for J; bases not matched to a gene: 5. This CDR3 spans 15 amino acids. Germline CDR1 reads LNHDA; CDR2 reads SQIVND (reference sequence). The CDR3 is CASSKTGGRYNEQFF. The CDR3 DNA reads as TGTGCCAGTAGTAAAACAGGGGGCCGTTACAATGAGCAGTTCTTC.

The chain uses TRBV27 and TRBJ2-7; D is possibly TRBD2 (5 bases). This CDR3 has 14 amino acids. With 3 bases removed from V and 0 bases from J, the gap between germline ends came to 9 bases. Germline-derived CDR1 and CDR2 are MNHEY and SMNVEV (reference sequence). This chain's CDR3 is CASSFGLFSYEQYF. CDR3 nucleotides: TGTGCCAGCAGTTTCGGACTTTTCTCCTACGAGCAGTACTTC.

The chain employs TRBV18 and TRBJ1-3; possibly TRBD1 for D (5 bases). The CDR3 covers 15 residues. Trimming took 3 bases from V and 1 from J, leaving 10 bases between them. Germline V lookup: CDR1 KGHSH, CDR2 LQKENI. CDR3 DNA sequence: TGTGCCAGCTCACCGGCGACAGTTTCTGGAAACACCATATATTTT. Protein product: CASSPATVSGNTIYF.

J is TRBJ1-4 and V is TRBV28; 7 bases line up with TRBD1. This CDR3 has 14 residues. Germline trimming cut 6 bases from V and 3 bases from J; bases unmatched to any gene: 4. Germline-derived CDR1 and CDR2 are MDHEN and SYDVKM. The CDR3 nucleotides are TGTGCCAGCAGAATAGACAGGGCTAATGAAAAACTGTTTTTT. Translation gives CASRIDRANEKLFF.

J is TRBJ2-2 and V is TRBV28; D tentatively reads TRBD1 or TRBD2 (5 bases each). Per germline, CDR1 MDHEN and CDR2 SYDVKM. V was clipped by 7 bases and J by 2 bases, with 14 bases between them. CDR3 length: 15 amino acids. CDR3 sequence (DNA): TGTGCCAGCATCCCGGGGCAGGCTAACACCGGGGAGCTGTTTTTT. It specifies CASIPGQANTGELFF.

This rearrangement joins TRBV19 to TRBJ1-5; no reliable D call. Germline loops: CDR1 LNHDA, CDR2 SQIVND (reference sequence). V was pared by 4 bases and J by 3 bases, with 7 bases between. The CDR3 length is 13 residues. The CDR3 is CASSRQYNQPQHF. As DNA, the CDR3 is TGTGCCAGTAGTAGGCAGTACAATCAGCCCCAGCATTTT.

V gene TRBV6-5 combines with J gene TRBJ1-5; 7 bases map to TRBD1. Germline values: CDR1 MNHEY, CDR2 SVGAGI. The J segment lost 3 bases and the V segment lost 5 bases, leaving 7 bases of the junction unmatched. This CDR3 is 15 amino acids long. The CDR3 region has the DNA TGTGCCAGCAGTACTTTGGGACAGCACAATCAGCCCCAGCATTTT. Its protein is CASSTLGQHNQPQHF.

This clone showed up just once. The V gene is TRBV7-3, the J gene TRBJ1-6, with 7 bases lining up with TRBD1. CDR1 SGHTA and CDR2 FQGTGA come from the germline V gene. CDR3 length: 14 residues. Trimming at V came to 3 bases and at J to 10 bases, leaving 6 bases not matched to a gene. The CDR3 DNA reads as TGTGCCAGCAGCTTCACAGGGGCTGACTCACCCCTCCACTTT. Translating gives CASSFTGADSPLHF.